This T cell receptor (beta chain) was identified in a study of PD-L1 blockade in urothelial cancer. Sequencing was performed with immunoSEQ multiplex PCR; in TCRdb, only in-frame clones are kept and a portion is missing. The sample has about 50,000 clones; 75% to 85% are singletons. Noted time point: pretreatment peripheral blood. The germline V gene has CDR1 SNHLY and CDR2 FYNNEI. The CDR3 sequence is 16 residues long. Trimming stripped 6 bases from V and 6 bases from J, with 21 bases between. The source of this sequence is a man in his sixties or seventies with urothelial cancer. The sequences come from PBMCs, collected around atezolizumab (anti-PD-L1) treatment. This chain uses TRBV2 with TRBJ2-1; maybe TRBD1 (5 bases). The CDR3 protein is CASSLRFGATINEQFF. CDR3 sequence (DNA): TGTGCCAGCAGCCTCCGATTTGGGGCTACTATCAATGAGCAGTTCTTC. Full variable domain (outside the CDR3, taken from reference TRBV2 and TRBJ2-1): EPEVTQTPSHQVTQMGQEVILRCVPISNHLYFYWYRQILGQKVEFLVSFYNNEISEKSEIFDDQFSVERPDGSNFTLKIRSTKLEDSAMYFCASSLRFGATINEQFFGPGTRLTVL.